Below, 9 T cell receptor beta chains from the same sample are listed, as sequenced in a study of blood T cell repertoires in COVID-19. The table came from immunoSEQ multiplex PCR; TCRdb's copy has only in-frame clones and leaves some out. The data hold under 300,000 clones, with approximately 85% observed a single time. Sequences were obtained from peripheral blood. The receptors derive from a woman in her seventies with acute or convalescent COVID-19.

The J gene is TRBJ1-2, the V gene TRBV6-6; D unresolved. Trimming pared 2 bases from V and 4 bases from J, leaving 14 bases between. The CDR3 covers 15 residues. Germline CDR1 MNHNY, CDR2 SVGAGI (reference sequence). The CDR3 nucleotides read TGTGCCAGCAGTTACGGGCAGGCCGTAAGCTATGGCTACACCTTC. Translation: CASSYGQAVSYGYTF.

This clone was recorded only once. The rearrangement links TRBV5-4 to TRBJ2-7; 7 bases are a match to TRBD2. This CDR3 region has 15 residues. The germline V gene has CDR1 SGHNT and CDR2 YYREEE (reference sequence). Trimming cost V 3 bases and J 5 bases; bases outside gene matches: 11. Written as DNA, the CDR3 is TGTGCCAGCAGCTCCGGCGGGGGATTCGGAGACGAGCAGTACTTC. Residues: CASSSGGGFGDEQYF. Variable domain in full (rest from reference TRBV5-4 and TRBJ2-7): ETGVTQSPTHLIKTRGQQVTLRCSSQSGHNTVSWYQQALGQGPQFIFQYYREEENGRGNFPPRFSGLQFPNYSSELNVNALELDDSALYLCASSSGGGFGDEQYFGPGTRLTVT.

The chain links TRBV20-1 to TRBJ1-2; D perhaps matches TRBD1 (6 bases). V dropped 3 bases and J dropped 8 bases, with 19 bases sitting between them. From germline, CDR1 is DFQATT and CDR2 SNEGSKA (reference sequence). The CDR3 has 14 residues. CDR3 amino acids: CSASPRGAPWGYTF. The CDR3, as DNA: TGCAGTGCTAGTCCTCGGGGGGCGCCGTGGGGCTACACCTTC.

Only one count was recorded for this clone. This rearrangement joins TRBV7-2 to TRBJ2-7, with D perhaps TRBD2 (6 bases). The germline V gene has CDR1 SGHTA and CDR2 FQGNSA. This CDR3 is built from 17 residues. Trimming took off 0 bases at V and 0 bases at J, with 15 bases between the two ends. CDR3 amino acids: CASSLARGFGGSYEQYF. For the CDR3, the DNA is TGTGCCAGCAGCTTAGCGCGGGGATTCGGGGGCTCCTACGAGCAGTACTTC.

This rearrangement joins TRBV18 to TRBJ2-2, with D unresolved. Germline V lookup: CDR1 KGHSH, CDR2 LQKENI. Trimming left V 2 bases short and J 6 bases short, with 16 bases between. This CDR3 comprises 16 residues. In nucleotides, the CDR3 is TGTGCCAGCTCACCAAACAGCCAAAGGTTCTCCGGGGAGCTGTTTTTT. It yields the protein CASSPNSQRFSGELFF.

The V call is TRBV2, the J call TRBJ2-7; TRBD1 aligns across 7 bases. The length of the CDR3 is 14 residues. With 5 bases clipped from V and 2 bases from J, the junction kept 6 bases outside the gene matches. CDR1 and CDR2 (germline): SNHLY, FYNNEI. In nucleotides, the CDR3 is TGTGCCAGCAGTCCGTGGACAGGAACCTACGAGCAGTACTTC. Its protein is CASSPWTGTYEQYF.

This clone came up once. DNA of the CDR3: TGTGCCAGCCGTCAAATCCAGGGAAGCAATCAGCCCCAGCATTTT. Encoded protein: CASRQIQGSNQPQHF. The chain joins TRBV6-5 to TRBJ1-5; D possibly corresponds to TRBD1 (5 bases). The length of the CDR3 is 15 residues. V lost 8 bases and J 1 base, leaving 15 bases between the germline ends. Germline CDR1 reads MNHEY; CDR2 reads SVGAGI.

The rearrangement links TRBV30 to TRBJ1-1; D call uncertain. Deletions cut 4 bases from V and 8 bases from J, with 5 bases between. The CDR3 is 9 amino acids. Per the germline V gene, CDR1 is GTSNPN and CDR2 is SVGIG (reference sequence). The chain's CDR3 is CAWTVEAFF. The CDR3 region has the DNA TGTGCCTGGACAGTCGAAGCTTTCTTT. Full variable domain (remainder filled in from reference TRBV30 and TRBJ1-1): SQTIHQWPATLVQPVGSPLSLECTVEGTSNPNLYWYRQAAGRGLQLLFYSVGIGQISSEVPQNLSASRPQDRQFILSSKKLLLSDSGFYLCAWTVEAFFGQGTRLTVV.

CDR3 DNA: TGTGCCAGCTCACCCCCCGCGGAGCAAACCACCGGGGAGCTGTTTTTT. The encoded protein is CASSPPAEQTTGELFF. The chain is built from TRBV18 and TRBJ2-2, with D hard to call. CDR3 length equals 16 residues. V was cut by 3 bases and J by 4 bases, with 15 bases left in between. From germline, CDR1 is KGHSH and CDR2 LQKENI.